The subject of this entry is one TCR beta chain. The sample belongs to a study of blood T cell repertoires in COVID-19. As for the study in general: Sites across the United States, Italy and Spain contributed samples from acute and convalescent COVID-19.

CDR3 size: 15 residues. Looked up from germline, CDR1 is SGHVS and CDR2 is FQNEAQ. With 5 bases clipped from V and 4 bases from J, the junction kept 8 bases outside the gene matches. The data were produced by immunoSEQ multiplex PCR, yet TCRdb's version contains in-frame clones alone and is incomplete. The sample holds 120,000 to 150,000 clones; 70% to 90% are singletons and the top ten take 6.2%. Specimen: PBMCs or T cells enriched from blood (not recorded which). This clonotype was obtained from a woman between 35 and 50 years old who had recovered from COVID-19. V and J are TRBV7-8 and TRBJ2-1; TRBD2 agrees at 7 bases. CDR3 region: CASSPLADLYNEQFF. The CDR3 nucleotides are TGTGCCAGCAGCCCTCTAGCGGACCTTTACAATGAGCAGTTCTTC.